The source of this TCR beta chain is a study of Graves' ophthalmopathy and Graves' hyperthyroidism. Turning to the study itself: Samples of peripheral blood were obtained at initial diagnosis, prior to treatment of any kind.

This clonotype was recorded at least ten times. Between the trimmed V and J ends, which lost 2 bases and 2 bases, there was a span of 7 bases. Germline V gene lookup returns CDR1 SGHAT and CDR2 FQNNGV. The CDR3 sequence is 15 residues long. RNA transcripts served as template for amplifying TCR beta CDR3 sequences. HTBI-primed first-round RT-PCR preceded second-round multiplex PCR. TCRdb re-called the multiplex PCR reads through MiXCR, storing one row per CDR3 protein. Among 400,000 to 450,000 distinct CDR3 sequences listed, roughly 20% were seen once. Hyperthyroidism was new, under 2 months, in patients aged 18 to 65.

Sequenced: peripheral blood. This receptor was taken from a woman aged 18 to 35 with stable Graves' hyperthyroidism. This chain connects TRBV11-2 to TRBJ2-6; D perhaps matches TRBD1 (5 bases). Here the CDR3 DNA reads TGTGCCAGCAGCTTAAGGGGCACTGGGGCCAACGTCCTGACTTTC. This gives the protein CASSLRGTGANVLTF. The full variable domain, with the rest looked up from reference TRBV11-2 and TRBJ2-6, is EAGVAQSPRYKIIEKRQSVAFWCNPISGHATLYWYQQILGQGPKLLIQFQNNGVVDDSQLPKDRFSAERLKGVDSTLKIQPAKLEDSAVYLCASSLRGTGANVLTFGAGSRLTVL.